The 11 T cell receptor beta chains below were found in one sample sequenced in a study of OX40 agonist ivuxolimab in advanced cancers. Only in-frame clones appear in the TCRdb table, and some are missing; sequencing was by immunoSEQ multiplex PCR. The table has under 90,000 clones, 84% seen once. The specimen comprised CD4+ or CD8+ T cells sorted from blood, sampled in a trial of the OX40 agonist ivuxolimab. The receptor set was obtained from an adult with an advanced solid tumor such as melanoma, head and neck, liver or kidney cancer.

The V gene is TRBV27, the J gene TRBJ2-2; TRBD2 agrees at 10 bases. Germline CDR1 is MNHEY and CDR2 is SMNVEV (reference sequence). The junction had 12 bases not matched to a gene; V was cut back by 3 bases and J by 5 bases. The CDR3 runs to 18 residues. CDR3 amino acids: CASSFPQVGLAQTGELFF. As DNA, the CDR3 is TGTGCCAGCAGTTTCCCTCAGGTGGGACTAGCGCAAACCGGGGAGCTGTTTTTT.

The chain joins TRBV7-9 to TRBJ1-2; D perhaps matches TRBD1 (6 bases). V was shortened by 5 bases and J by 0 bases, with 13 bases between the two germline ends. Germline V gene data show CDR1 as SEHNR and CDR2 as FQNEAQ (reference sequence). The CDR3 totals 15 residues. The DNA for the CDR3 is TGTGCCAGCAGCGCACAGGGTATAGCTAACTATGGCTACACCTTC. It translates to CASSAQGIANYGYTF.

The CDR3 coding sequence is TGTGCCAGCACCCAATTGAGGGGAGGGTTCGGGTTTGATTTTGTTTACACCTTC. Residues: CASTQLRGGFGFDFVYTF. The chain joins TRBV5-4 to TRBJ1-2; TRBD1 is a possible D gene (5 bases). The CDR3 runs to 18 residues. Looked up from germline, CDR1 is SGHNT and CDR2 is YYREEE (reference sequence). V lost 6 bases to trimming and J lost 11 bases, with 35 bases between them.

This clone was detected once. The V gene is TRBV5-6, the J gene TRBJ2-1; D is possibly TRBD2 (6 bases). The CDR3 consists of 15 residues. V lost 3 bases and J 0 bases, leaving 10 bases between the germline ends. Germline V lookup: CDR1 SGHDT, CDR2 YYEEEE. The CDR3 region is CASSSGLSSYNEQFF. CDR3 DNA sequence: TGTGCCAGCAGCTCGGGACTTAGCTCCTACAATGAGCAGTTCTTC.

The chain employs TRBV29-1 and TRBJ1-2; the match to TRBD1 covers 12 bases. Losses at the gene ends were 4 bases for V and 8 bases for J; bases not matched to a gene: 8. The CDR3 runs 14 residues. Germline V CDR1 and CDR2: SQVTM, ANQGSEA. CDR3 amino acids: CSVARGQGASGYTF. Here the CDR3 DNA reads TGCAGCGTTGCGCGGGGACAGGGGGCGTCCGGCTACACCTTC. Full variable domain (outside the CDR3, taken from reference TRBV29-1 and TRBJ1-2): SAVISQKPSRDICQRGTSLTIQCQVDSQVTMMFWYRQQPGQSLTLIATANQGSEATYESGFVIDKFPISRPNLTFSTLTVSNMSPEDSSIYLCSVARGQGASGYTFGSGTRLTVV.

This clone was counted a few times. The chain links TRBV29-1 to TRBJ2-3; D ambiguous. Germline lookup yields CDR1 SQVTM and CDR2 ANQGSEA. The V end lost 6 bases, the J end lost 4 bases, and 17 bases lay between the germline ends. The CDR3 spans 14 residues. CDR3 nucleotide sequence: TGCAGCGTGCGATCTGGACGTCAGTCAGATACGCAGTATTTT. It specifies CSVRSGRQSDTQYF.

This clone was observed a handful of times. V and J are TRBV28 and TRBJ2-1, with unresolved D. Germline V gene sequence: CDR1 MDHEN, CDR2 SYDVKM. The CDR3 runs 14 residues. V was pared by 3 bases and J by 4 bases, with 10 bases between. CDR3 in amino acids: CASSFTGRYNEQFF. For the CDR3, the DNA is TGTGCCAGCAGTTTCACCGGTCGTTACAATGAGCAGTTCTTC.

Note on this clone: A read error may account for a junction end that differs from germline. The genes are TRBV11-3 and TRBJ1-1; D perhaps matches TRBD1 (6 bases). Germline V gene sequence: CDR1 SGHNT, CDR2 YENEEA. The CDR3 spans 15 residues. DNA of the CDR3: TGTGCCAGCAGTTTAGGCGGGACAAGGAACACTGAAGCTTTCTTT. Protein sequence: CASSLGGTRNTEAFF.

V is TRBV5-5 and J is TRBJ2-7; TRBD2 might be the D (5 bases). Trimming shortened V by 0 bases and J by 1 base, and 8 bases separated the two germline ends. Germline V gives CDR1 SGHKS, CDR2 YYEKEE (reference sequence). CDR3 length: 14 amino acids. This CDR3 is CASSLVGRSYEQYF. The DNA of the CDR3 is TGTGCCAGCAGCTTGGTTGGGAGATCCTACGAGCAGTACTTC.

V gene TRBV5-1 combines with J gene TRBJ1-1; D is undetermined. The germline V gene has CDR1 SGHRS and CDR2 YFSETQ. The CDR3 totals 16 residues. Trimming shortened V by 0 bases and J by 4 bases, and 16 bases separated the two germline ends. CDR3 in amino acids: CASSLAAAGSGTEAFF. CDR3 DNA sequence: TGCGCCAGCAGCTTGGCTGCCGCGGGGTCGGGCACTGAAGCTTTCTTT.

To note about this clone: The sample has other DNA sequences that encode this CDR3 too. The chain carries TRBV6-1 and TRBJ2-7, with D unclear. The V end lost 0 bases, the J end lost 3 bases, and 3 bases lay between the germline ends. The CDR3 extends over 12 amino acids. Germline lookup yields CDR1 MNHNS and CDR2 SASEGT. CDR3 in amino acids: CASSEAGYEQYF. The CDR3 nucleotides read TGTGCCAGCAGTGAAGCCGGCTACGAGCAGTACTTC.